These 9 T cell receptor beta chains were sequenced from one sample in a study of response to subunit inactivated influenza vaccine. TCRdb re-called the RT-PCR reads through MiXCR, storing one row per CDR3 protein. The sample lists 530,000 or so distinct CDR3 sequences, approximately 15% seen once, with 11% in the top ten. Source: PBMCs from blood, taken about 13 days after vaccination. All receptors derive from a man aged 45-65 years who received an inactivated influenza vaccine.

This clonotype was picked up a small number of times. The chain couples TRBV7-2 to TRBJ2-1, with TRBD2 matching 7 bases. In germline, CDR1 is SGHTA, CDR2 FQGNSA. There are 12 residues in the CDR3. V was clipped by 4 bases and J by 15 bases; unmatched bases: 9. The CDR3 region has the DNA TGTGCCAGCAGCTCTATAGCGGGTTCGGCGTTCTTC. Amino acids: CASSSIAGSAFF.

This clonotype was seen repeatedly, ten times or more. The chain links TRBV15 to TRBJ2-1; TRBD1 might be the D (5 bases). Germline assignment: CDR1 LNHNV and CDR2 YYDKDF (reference sequence). Trimming stripped 5 bases from V and 4 bases from J, with 9 bases between. The CDR3 runs 13 residues. CDR3 bases: TGTGCCACCAGCGGACGACAGTACAATGAGCAGTTCTTC. Translating it yields CATSGRQYNEQFF.

This clonotype was observed a few times. The rearrangement links TRBV18 to TRBJ2-1; tentative D call: TRBD2 (5 bases). Germline CDR1 and CDR2: KGHSH and LQKENI. This CDR3 contains 13 residues. V gave up 6 bases and J gave up 6 bases, with 12 bases separating them. This chain's CDR3 is CASSSTAGNEQFF. The CDR3 nucleotides are TGTGCCAGCTCCTCAACCGCGGGCAATGAGCAGTTCTTC.

The CDR3 reads CASSPQPAGTPNEKLFF. The CDR3 nucleotides read TGTGCCAGCAGTCCCCAGCCCGCCGGGACACCTAATGAAAAACTGTTTTTT. V usage is TRBV12-3 or TRBV12-4 and J usage is TRBJ1-4; D might be TRBD1 (6 bases). The CDR3 has 17 amino acids. Trimming took off 5 bases at V and 3 bases at J, with 19 bases between the two ends.

The table lists this clonotype with a few counts. The V and J genes are TRBV7-2 and TRBJ2-1; D remains unclear. This CDR3 contains 14 residues. From germline, CDR1 is SGHTA and CDR2 FQGNSA. V dropped 5 bases and J dropped 6 bases, with 14 bases sitting between them. The CDR3 bases are TGTGCCAGCAGCCCACTTCGTCGACTCAATGAGCAGTTCTTC. It yields the protein CASSPLRRLNEQFF. Variable domain in full (rest from reference TRBV7-2 and TRBJ2-1): GAGVSQSPSNKVTEKGKDVELRCDPISGHTALYWYRQSLGQGLEFLIYFQGNSAPDKSGLPSDRFSAERTGGSVSTLTIQRTQQEDSAVYLCASSPLRRLNEQFFGPGTRLTVL.

About this clonotype: A much larger clonotype is one base distant, so this may be a read error. The chain has TRBV5-1 and TRBJ1-6, with TRBD1 identical over 10 bases. This CDR3 is built from 14 residues. Trimming cost V 3 bases and J 8 bases; bases outside gene matches: 2. In germline, CDR1 is SGHRS, CDR2 YFSETQ. The CDR3 reads CASSSGTGDSPLHF. As DNA, the CDR3 is TGCGCCAGCAGCTCCGGGACAGGGGATTCACCCCTCCACTTT.

This chain joins TRBV4-3 and TRBJ1-4; TRBD1 is a possible D gene (6 bases). V gave up 0 bases and J gave up 0 bases, with 11 bases separating them. CDR3 length: 17 residues. In germline, CDR1 is LGHNA, CDR2 YSLEER. The CDR3 sequence: CASSQDRAGATNEKLFF. CDR3 coding DNA: TGCGCCAGCAGCCAAGATAGGGCAGGGGCAACTAATGAAAAACTGTTTTTT.

DNA of the CDR3: TGTGCCAGCAGCTTAGTGGGGGGGCTCAGGAATGAGCAGTTCTTC. Its protein is CASSLVGGLRNEQFF. V usage is TRBV7-6 and J usage is TRBJ2-1; tentatively, D is TRBD2 (7 bases). V lost 1 base to trimming and J lost 7 bases, with 14 bases between them. CDR1 SGHVS and CDR2 FNYEAQ come from the germline V gene. CDR3 length equals 15 residues.

This clonotype was seen more than once but under ten times. V and J are TRBV2 and TRBJ2-7; 7 nucleotides agree with TRBD1. CDR3 length: 14 residues. The V gene's germline CDR1 is SNHLY and CDR2 FYNNEI. V shed 6 bases and J 3 bases; nucleotides not matched to a gene: 8. CDR3 in amino acids: CASRESGTDYEQYF. CDR3 bases: TGTGCCAGCAGGGAGTCCGGGACAGACTACGAGCAGTACTTC. Looking up the rest from reference TRBV2 and TRBJ2-7 gives the full variable domain: EPEVTQTPSHQVTQMGQEVILRCVPISNHLYFYWYRQILGQKVEFLVSFYNNEISEKSEIFDDQFSVERPDGSNFTLKIRSTKLEDSAMYFCASRESGTDYEQYFGPGTRLTVT.